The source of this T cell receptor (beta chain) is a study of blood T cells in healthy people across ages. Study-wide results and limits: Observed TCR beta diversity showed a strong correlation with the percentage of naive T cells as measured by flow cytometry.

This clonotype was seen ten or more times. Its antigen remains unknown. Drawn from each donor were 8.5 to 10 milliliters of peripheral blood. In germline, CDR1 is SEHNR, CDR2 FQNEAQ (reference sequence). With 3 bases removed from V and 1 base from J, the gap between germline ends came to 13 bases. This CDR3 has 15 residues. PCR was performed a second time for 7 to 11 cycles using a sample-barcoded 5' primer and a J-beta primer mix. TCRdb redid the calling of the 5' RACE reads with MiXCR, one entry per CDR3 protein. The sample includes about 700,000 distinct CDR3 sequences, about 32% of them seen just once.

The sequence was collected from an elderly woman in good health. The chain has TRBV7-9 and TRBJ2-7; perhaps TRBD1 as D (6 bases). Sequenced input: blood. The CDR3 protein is CASSFGNRASYEQYF. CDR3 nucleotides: TGTGCCAGCAGCTTTGGTAACAGGGCTTCCTACGAGCAGTACTTC.